This is a list of T cell receptor beta chains from one sample in a study of T cell responses to AZD1222 COVID-19 vaccine. Repertoires were generated with immunoSEQ multiplex PCR, while TCRdb's copy carries only in-frame clones and drops some. The sample comprises about 160,000 clones, approximately 91% of which are singletons, and roughly 5.5% rests with the top ten. The sequences come from peripheral blood, collected on day 0 of AZD1222 vaccination. Receptors originate from an adult in good health. The CDR3 runs from the conserved cysteine through the conserved F or W. The D gene is left open where the match is weak. Rows give clone size only sometimes, using once, few, many, or a class for an expanded clone.

v_gene: TRBV4-3
abundance: NA
d_gene: NA
j_gene: TRBJ2-6
CDR3nt: TGCGCCAGCAGCCAAGATAATCGACTTTCTGGGGCCAACGTCCTGACTTTC
CDR3aa: CASSQDNRLSGANVLTF

v_gene: TRBV7-2
abundance: NA
d_gene: NA
j_gene: TRBJ2-7
CDR3nt: TGTGCCAGCAGCTCCAGCCCCGACTCCTACGAGCAGTACTTC
CDR3aa: CASSSSPDSYEQYF

v_gene: TRBV19
abundance: few
d_gene: NA
j_gene: TRBJ1-2
CDR3nt: TGTGCCAGTAAGTCGGGGACGGATTATGGCTACACCTTC
CDR3aa: CASKSGTDYGYTF

v_gene: TRBV7-2
abundance: NA
d_gene: NA
j_gene: TRBJ1-1
CDR3nt: TGTGCCAGCAGCTTAGTGGCGGGGCCGAGCACTGAAGCTTTCTTT
CDR3aa: CASSLVAGPSTEAFF

v_gene: TRBV11-2
abundance: NA
d_gene: NA
j_gene: TRBJ1-1
CDR3nt: TGTGCCAGCAGCTTAGTCCCCCAGGGAATCACTGAAGCTTTCTTT
CDR3aa: CASSLVPQGITEAFF

v_gene: TRBV3-1/TRBV3-2
abundance: NA
d_gene: NA
j_gene: TRBJ1-6
CDR3nt: TGTGCCAGCAGCCGGGCGCCAGGTGGTAATTCACCCCTCCACTTT
CDR3aa: CASSRAPGGNSPLHF

v_gene: TRBV19
abundance: NA
d_gene: TRBD1
j_gene: TRBJ2-5
CDR3nt: TGTGCCAGTAGTGTAAGTCTAGGGACAGGGGACCTCCAAGAGACCCAGTACTTC
CDR3aa: CASSVSLGTGDLQETQYF

v_gene: TRBV7-3
abundance: NA
d_gene: NA
j_gene: TRBJ1-5
CDR3nt: TGTGCCAGCAGCTTAAGAATGGATCAGCCCCAGCATTTT
CDR3aa: CASSLRMDQPQHF

v_gene: TRBV2
abundance: NA
d_gene: NA
j_gene: TRBJ1-1
CDR3nt: TGTGCCAGCAGTACAGGCGCTGAAGCTTTCTTT
CDR3aa: CASSTGAEAFF

v_gene: TRBV7-3
abundance: NA
d_gene: NA
j_gene: TRBJ1-5
CDR3nt: TGTGCCAGCAGCTCGCGTCTGGGGGGCTTTCATCAGCCCCAGCATTTT
CDR3aa: CASSSRLGGFHQPQHF

v_gene: TRBV6-5
abundance: NA
d_gene: NA
j_gene: TRBJ2-7
CDR3nt: TGTGCCAGCAGAACACTAGAGGGGGGGTACGAGCAGTACTTC
CDR3aa: CASRTLEGGYEQYF

v_gene: TRBV4-3
abundance: NA
d_gene: TRBD1
j_gene: TRBJ1-2
CDR3nt: TGCGCCAGCAGCCCCCAGGGACAGGGGGCGTCTAACTATGGCTACACCTTC
CDR3aa: CASSPQGQGASNYGYTF

v_gene: TRBV6-1
abundance: NA
d_gene: NA
j_gene: TRBJ1-3
CDR3nt: TGTGCCAGCAGTGAACTCGGAGGCACCATATATTTT
CDR3aa: CASSELGGTIYF

v_gene: TRBV10-3
abundance: NA
d_gene: NA
j_gene: TRBJ1-6
CDR3nt: TGTGCCATCCAACTCGGGGAGAATTCACCCCTCCACTTT
CDR3aa: CAIQLGENSPLHF

v_gene: TRBV6-5
abundance: NA
d_gene: TRBD1
j_gene: TRBJ1-5
CDR3nt: TGTGCCAGCAGTCTAGACAGGGGACAGCCCCAGCATTTT
CDR3aa: CASSLDRGQPQHF

v_gene: TRBV28
abundance: NA
d_gene: NA
j_gene: TRBJ1-5
CDR3nt: TGTGCCAGCAGTTTGGGGGCAGGGAATCAGCCCCAGCATTTT
CDR3aa: CASSLGAGNQPQHF

v_gene: TRBV18
abundance: few
d_gene: NA
j_gene: TRBJ2-7
CDR3nt: TGTGCCAGCTCACCAGACCCTCTCTACGAGCAGTACTTC
CDR3aa: CASSPDPLYEQYF

v_gene: TRBV6-4
abundance: NA
d_gene: TRBD2
j_gene: TRBJ2-3
CDR3nt: TGTGCCAGCAGTCACAGCGGGGGCAGCACAGATACGCAGTATTTT
CDR3aa: CASSHSGGSTDTQYF

v_gene: TRBV5-5
abundance: NA
d_gene: NA
j_gene: TRBJ1-5
CDR3nt: TGTGCCAGCAGCCTGACAGGAATAAGCAATCAGCCCCAGCATTTT
CDR3aa: CASSLTGISNQPQHF

v_gene: TRBV5-4
abundance: once
d_gene: NA
j_gene: TRBJ2-3
CDR3nt: TGTGCCAGCAGCCCTACCCTGGGGAGCTCAGATACGCAGTATTTT
CDR3aa: CASSPTLGSSDTQYF

v_gene: TRBV11-2
abundance: NA
d_gene: TRBD2
j_gene: TRBJ2-1
CDR3nt: TGTGCCAGCAGCCCGGGACTAGCCTCCCTGGAGCAGTTCTTC
CDR3aa: CASSPGLASLEQFF

v_gene: TRBV18
abundance: NA
d_gene: TRBD1
j_gene: TRBJ2-7
CDR3nt: TGTGCCAGCTCCAGCTTGCGACAGGGGTTACACGAGCAGTACTTC
CDR3aa: CASSSLRQGLHEQYF

v_gene: TRBV19
abundance: NA
d_gene: NA
j_gene: TRBJ1-5
CDR3nt: TGTGCCTCCTTGAACCCTAGGGGGGCCCTGAGCAATCAGCCCCAGCATTTT
CDR3aa: CASLNPRGALSNQPQHF

v_gene: TRBV6-2/TRBV6-3
abundance: NA
d_gene: TRBD1
j_gene: TRBJ2-2
CDR3nt: TGTGCCAGCAGATACGGACAGGGAATGGGTACCGGGGAGCTGTTTTTT
CDR3aa: CASRYGQGMGTGELFF

v_gene: TRBV10-1
abundance: NA
d_gene: TRBD1
j_gene: TRBJ2-1
CDR3nt: TGCGCCAGCAGTGACCTGGGAAGACAGGGAAACAATGAGCAGTTCTTC
CDR3aa: CASSDLGRQGNNEQFF

v_gene: TRBV30
abundance: NA
d_gene: TRBD1
j_gene: TRBJ1-6
CDR3nt: TGTGCCTGGAACCGGGACAGGGCTAATTCACCCCTCCACTTT
CDR3aa: CAWNRDRANSPLHF

v_gene: TRBV18
abundance: NA
d_gene: NA
j_gene: TRBJ2-7
CDR3nt: TGTGCCAGCTCACCGACGGCCTACGAGCAGTACTTC
CDR3aa: CASSPTAYEQYF

v_gene: TRBV19
abundance: NA
d_gene: NA
j_gene: TRBJ1-1
CDR3nt: TGTGCCAGTACTCTAGGTAGGGGGAACACTGAAGCTTTCTTT
CDR3aa: CASTLGRGNTEAFF

v_gene: TRBV28
abundance: few
d_gene: NA
j_gene: TRBJ1-2
CDR3nt: TGTGCCAGCAGTCCGGGGAGCAACAGCTATGGCTACACCTTC
CDR3aa: CASSPGSNSYGYTF

v_gene: TRBV6-5
abundance: once
d_gene: TRBD2
j_gene: TRBJ2-5
CDR3nt: TGTGCCAGCAGTTACCGTGTGGGAGGGCCGGGGGAGACCCAGTACTTC
CDR3aa: CASSYRVGGPGETQYF

v_gene: TRBV4-3
abundance: medium-sized
d_gene: NA
j_gene: TRBJ1-6
CDR3nt: TGCGCCAGCAGCCAAGTAGCCCAGGAGTCTTCACCCCTCCACTTT
CDR3aa: CASSQVAQESSPLHF

v_gene: TRBV7-2
abundance: NA
d_gene: NA
j_gene: TRBJ1-2
CDR3nt: TGTGCCAGCAGCCCCGCGGTCTCTAACTATGGCTACACCTTC
CDR3aa: CASSPAVSNYGYTF

v_gene: TRBV9
abundance: NA
d_gene: NA
j_gene: TRBJ1-1
CDR3nt: TGTGCCAGCAGCACCTTGAACACTGAAGCTTTCTTT
CDR3aa: CASSTLNTEAFF

v_gene: TRBV18
abundance: NA
d_gene: NA
j_gene: TRBJ1-2
CDR3nt: TGTGCCAGCTCACCACCGGAGGGTTCGGGCTATGGCTACACCTTC
CDR3aa: CASSPPEGSGYGYTF

v_gene: TRBV18
abundance: NA
d_gene: NA
j_gene: TRBJ2-7
CDR3nt: TGTGCCAGCTCACCAGCGCGACCCCCCTACGAGCAGTACTTC
CDR3aa: CASSPARPPYEQYF

v_gene: TRBV5-6
abundance: NA
d_gene: NA
j_gene: TRBJ1-1
CDR3nt: TGTGCCAGCAGCTTGGGGTACCGGGGTACTGAAGCTTTCTTT
CDR3aa: CASSLGYRGTEAFF

v_gene: TRBV5-6
abundance: NA
d_gene: NA
j_gene: TRBJ2-2
CDR3nt: TGTGCCAGCAGCTTGGCCGGACGGAACACCGGGGAGCTGTTTTTT
CDR3aa: CASSLAGRNTGELFF

v_gene: TRBV5-6
abundance: once
d_gene: NA
j_gene: TRBJ1-3
CDR3nt: TGTGCCAGCAGCGTATTTATCTCTGGAAACACCATATATTTT
CDR3aa: CASSVFISGNTIYF

v_gene: TRBV5-8
abundance: NA
d_gene: NA
j_gene: TRBJ1-2
CDR3nt: TGTGCCAGCAGCCCCCAGGTTTGGGGGGGCGGTGGCTACACCTTC
CDR3aa: CASSPQVWGGGGYTF

v_gene: TRBV28
abundance: once
d_gene: NA
j_gene: TRBJ1-1
CDR3nt: TGTGCCAGCAGTCTGGGGGGGCGAAAGAACACTGAAGCTTTCTTT
CDR3aa: CASSLGGRKNTEAFF

v_gene: TRBV7-2
abundance: few
d_gene: TRBD1
j_gene: TRBJ1-2
CDR3nt: TGTGCCAGCAGCCCCGAGGACAGGACAGTTAACGGCTACACCTTC
CDR3aa: CASSPEDRTVNGYTF

v_gene: TRBV28
abundance: NA
d_gene: NA
j_gene: TRBJ2-4
CDR3nt: TGTGCCAGCAGTTTACCCCGTGGCGGGCTCGCCAAAAACATTCAGTACTTC
CDR3aa: CASSLPRGGLAKNIQYF

v_gene: TRBV2
abundance: NA
d_gene: TRBD1
j_gene: TRBJ1-1
CDR3nt: TGTGCCAGCAGCCTCAACAGGGGCACTGAAGCTTTCTTT
CDR3aa: CASSLNRGTEAFF

v_gene: TRBV4-3
abundance: NA
d_gene: NA
j_gene: TRBJ2-7
CDR3nt: TGCGCCAGCAGCCAAGATGCAGGGACCGGGGACGAGCAGTACTTC
CDR3aa: CASSQDAGTGDEQYF